This is a list of T cell receptor beta chains from one sample in a study of T cell repertoires in MIS-A myocarditis. Sequencing was performed with immunoSEQ multiplex PCR; in TCRdb, only in-frame clones are kept and a portion is missing. The profile shows some 6,600 clones, less than 80% of them singletons. The sample comprised right inferior lung lobe tissue obtained at autopsy. These TCRs come from a young man with fulminant myocarditis from multisystem inflammatory syndrome in adults (MIS-A) after COVID-19. The CDR3 runs from the conserved cysteine through the conserved F or W. A D gene is named only where the DNA matches it firmly. Not all rows give a size; the values are once, few, many and, for expanded clones, a class.

D	J	V	size	DNA	CDR3
NA	TRBJ1-5	TRBV19	NA	TGTGCCAGTACCGCGGGTTGGCAGCCCCAGCATTTT	CASTAGWQPQHF
TRBD1	TRBJ1-1	TRBV19	NA	TGTGCCAGTAGCCGGGACAGAAGCGTTGAAGCTTTCTTT	CASSRDRSVEAFF
TRBD2	TRBJ2-7	TRBV6-1	NA	TGTGCCAGCAGTGACCAGACTAGCGGGAGCTACGAGCAGTACTTC	CASSDQTSGSYEQYF
TRBD2	TRBJ2-3	TRBV30	NA	TGTGCCTGGAGTATCTCGGGGGGGCGGATAGATACGCAGTATTTT	CAWSISGGRIDTQYF
NA	TRBJ2-2	TRBV28	NA	TGTGCCAGCAGTTTTCCGGGGACATTCGCGAACACCGGGGAGCTGTTTTTT	CASSFPGTFANTGELFF
TRBD1	TRBJ2-7	TRBV5-1	NA	TGCGCCAGCAGCACAGGACAGGGTCTCTGGGAGCAGTACTTC	CASSTGQGLWEQYF
NA	TRBJ2-7	TRBV29-1	once	TGCAGCGTTGAGATCACGGGGGGCTTCCTCGGCGAGCAGTACTTC	CSVEITGGFLGEQYF
TRBD1	TRBJ2-7	TRBV6-6	NA	TGTGCCAGCAGTCCCGGGACAGGAGACTTTGGGCAGTACTTC	CASSPGTGDFGQYF
NA	TRBJ1-4	TRBV5-1	NA	TGCGCCAGCAGCTTGGACAGCAATGAAAAACTGTTTTTT	CASSLDSNEKLFF
TRBD1	TRBJ2-2	TRBV27	NA	TGTGCCAGCAGTAACCGGGACAGCGTTAATTCTAACACCGGGGAGCTGTTTTTT	CASSNRDSVNSNTGELFF
NA	TRBJ2-3	TRBV5-6	NA	TGTGCCAGCAGCGGGGGCGGGGTTACGCAGTATTTT	CASSGGGVTQYF
TRBD1	TRBJ1-2	TRBV9	NA	TGTGCCAGCAGCCCACGGGACAGGACCCACTATGGCTACACCTTC	CASSPRDRTHYGYTF
NA	TRBJ2-5	TRBV29-1	NA	TGCAGCGTTGAAAAAATAGCAGGAGAGACCCAGTACTTC	CSVEKIAGETQYF
NA	TRBJ2-7	TRBV11-2	once	TGTGCCAGCAGCTTAGAGAATTCCTACGAGCAGTACTTC	CASSLENSYEQYF
TRBD1	TRBJ1-1	TRBV4-3	NA	TGCGCCAGCAGCCATACCAGGGGGACTGAAGCTTTCTTT	CASSHTRGTEAFF
NA	TRBJ2-2	TRBV7-6	NA	TGTGCCAGCAGCTTAGTTAGGTGGCCCGAGGTTTTAACCGGGGAGCTGTTTTTT	CASSLVRWPEVLTGELFF
NA	TRBJ1-1	TRBV19	once	TGTGCCAGTAGTATACGAGGGGCAGTCGAAGCTTTCTTT	CASSIRGAVEAFF
NA	TRBJ1-2	TRBV7-9	NA	TGTGCCAGCAGCTCCCGGGCCCAGGGGAACTATGGCTACACCTTC	CASSSRAQGNYGYTF
NA	TRBJ1-1	TRBV28	NA	TGTGCCAGCAGTTTACTGAGGGGAGACACTGAAGCTTTCTTT	CASSLLRGDTEAFF
TRBD2	TRBJ2-3	TRBV10-3	few	TGTGCCACTATGACTAGCGGGGGGGTAGCTACGCAGTATTTT	CATMTSGGVATQYF
NA	TRBJ2-5	TRBV6-6	NA	TGTGCCAGCAGTTCTGTTGCTAGCGGAAGGGGGGAGACCCAGTACTTC	CASSSVASGRGETQYF
NA	TRBJ2-2	TRBV10-3	NA	TGTGCCATCAGTGACGCCAATCGAGGGTTACGCACCGGGGAGCTGTTTTTT	CAISDANRGLRTGELFF